Reported below is one T cell receptor (beta chain). Its antigen is currently unknown. This specimen comes from a study of PD-L1 blockade in urothelial cancer. Across the whole study: Most patients, about 90% of the roughly 29, were males with bladder-origin cancer. Between 0 and 3 chemotherapy regimens preceded treatment for each patient. Whole-study findings and limits: For durable-benefit patients, tumor-associated blood clones expanded more at 3 weeks.

Germline V gene lookup returns CDR1 SGHNT and CDR2 YENEEA. CDR3 length: 17 residues. V was clipped by 1 base and J by 8 bases; unmatched bases: 13. Generated by immunoSEQ multiplex PCR, the TCRdb table keeps only in-frame clones and is missing some. The table lists 20,000 to 30,000 clones, roughly 84% of them singletons. This chain connects TRBV11-3 to TRBJ2-1; TRBD1 matches 8 bases. The material sequenced was PBMCs, taken around atezolizumab (anti-PD-L1) treatment. The sequence was obtained from an older man with urothelial cancer. The DNA for the CDR3 is TGTGCCAGCAGCTTAGGGGCCGACAGGGGAGGTAGGGATGAGCAGTTCTTC. Its protein is CASSLGADRGGRDEQFF.